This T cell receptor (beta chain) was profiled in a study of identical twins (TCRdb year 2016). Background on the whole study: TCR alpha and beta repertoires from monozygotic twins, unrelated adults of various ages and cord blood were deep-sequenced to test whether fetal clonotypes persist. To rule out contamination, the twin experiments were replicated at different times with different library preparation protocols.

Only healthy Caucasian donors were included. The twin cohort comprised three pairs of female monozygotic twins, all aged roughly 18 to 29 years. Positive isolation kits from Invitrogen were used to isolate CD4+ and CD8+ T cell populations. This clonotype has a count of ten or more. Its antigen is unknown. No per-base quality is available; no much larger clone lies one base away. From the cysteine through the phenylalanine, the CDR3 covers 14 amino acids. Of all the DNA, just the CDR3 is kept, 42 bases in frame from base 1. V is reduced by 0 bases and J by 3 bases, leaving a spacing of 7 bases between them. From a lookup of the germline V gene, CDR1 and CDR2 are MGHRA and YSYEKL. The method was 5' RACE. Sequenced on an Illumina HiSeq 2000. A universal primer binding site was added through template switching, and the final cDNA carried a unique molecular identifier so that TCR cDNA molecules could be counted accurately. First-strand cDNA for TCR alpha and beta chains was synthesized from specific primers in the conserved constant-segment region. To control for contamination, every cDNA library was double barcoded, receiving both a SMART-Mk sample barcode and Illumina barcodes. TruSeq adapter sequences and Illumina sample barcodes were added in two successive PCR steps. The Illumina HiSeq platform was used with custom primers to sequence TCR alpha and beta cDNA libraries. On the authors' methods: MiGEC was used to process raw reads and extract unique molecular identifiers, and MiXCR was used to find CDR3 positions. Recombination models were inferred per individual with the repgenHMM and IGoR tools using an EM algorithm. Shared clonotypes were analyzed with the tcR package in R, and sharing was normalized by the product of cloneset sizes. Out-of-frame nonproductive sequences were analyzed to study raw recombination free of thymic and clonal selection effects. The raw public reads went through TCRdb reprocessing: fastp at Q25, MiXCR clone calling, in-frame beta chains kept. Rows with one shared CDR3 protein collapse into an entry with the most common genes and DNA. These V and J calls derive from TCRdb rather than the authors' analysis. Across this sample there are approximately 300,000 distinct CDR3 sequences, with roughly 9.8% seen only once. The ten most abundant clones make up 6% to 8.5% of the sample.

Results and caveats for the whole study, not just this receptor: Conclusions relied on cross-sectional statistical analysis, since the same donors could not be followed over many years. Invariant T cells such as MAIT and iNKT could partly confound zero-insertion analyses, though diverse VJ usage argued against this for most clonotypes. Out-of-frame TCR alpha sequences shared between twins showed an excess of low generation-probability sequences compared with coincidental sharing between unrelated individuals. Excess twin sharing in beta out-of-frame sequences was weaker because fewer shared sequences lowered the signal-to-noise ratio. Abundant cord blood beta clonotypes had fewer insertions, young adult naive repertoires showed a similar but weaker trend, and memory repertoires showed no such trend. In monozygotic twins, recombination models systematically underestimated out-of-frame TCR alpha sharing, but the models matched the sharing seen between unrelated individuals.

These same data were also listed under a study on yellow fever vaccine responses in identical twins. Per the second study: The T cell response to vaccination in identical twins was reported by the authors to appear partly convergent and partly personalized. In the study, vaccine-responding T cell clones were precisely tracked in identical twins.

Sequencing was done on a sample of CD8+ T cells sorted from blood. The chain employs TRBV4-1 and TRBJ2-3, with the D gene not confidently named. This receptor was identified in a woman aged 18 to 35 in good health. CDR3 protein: CASSQDGNTDTQYF. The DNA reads TGCGCCAGCAGCCAAGACGGCAATACAGATACGCAGTATTTT.